Presented here are 18 T cell receptor beta chains from one specimen sequenced in a study of early T cells in non-severe SARS-CoV-2 infection. TCRdb re-analysed the 5' RACE reads in MiXCR, keeping a single row per CDR3 protein. The profile shows about 60,000 distinct CDR3 sequences, 8.9% of them singletons. The source material was whole blood. The receptors originated from an adult who was a healthcare worker with PCR-confirmed SARS-CoV-2 infection or an uninfected control (not recorded which).

This clonotype was detected a few times. This chain links TRBV19 with TRBJ2-2; 10 positions agree with TRBD2. Germline lookup yields CDR1 LNHDA and CDR2 SQIVND (reference sequence). The J segment lost 1 base and the V segment lost 4 bases, leaving 6 bases of the junction unmatched. This CDR3 region has 17 residues. The DNA for the CDR3 is TGTGCCAGTAGTACGATTTGGACTAGCGGGAACACCGGGGAGCTGTTTTTT. The encoded protein is CASSTIWTSGNTGELFF.

This clonotype has ten or more counts. The chain links TRBV4-2 to TRBJ2-1; TRBD1 is a possible D gene (6 bases). Looked up from germline, CDR1 is LGHNA and CDR2 is YNFKEQ. This CDR3 spans 15 amino acids. V lost 0 bases and J lost 8, with 14 bases in between. Written as DNA, the CDR3 is TGTGCCAGCAGCCAAGATGGGGGCCGGTTAGATGAGCAGTTCTTC. This encodes CASSQDGGRLDEQFF.

The rearrangement links TRBV4-2 to TRBJ1-5; D possibly corresponds to TRBD1 (5 bases). From germline, CDR1 is LGHNA and CDR2 YNFKEQ. V was shortened by 0 bases and J by 2 bases, with 11 bases between the two germline ends. This CDR3 has 16 amino acids. The CDR3, as DNA: TGTGCCAGCAGCCAAGACGGTCAGGGAGGCAATCAGCCCCAGCATTTT. Its translation: CASSQDGQGGNQPQHF.

This clonotype was recorded many times. This rearrangement joins TRBV7-6 to TRBJ2-1, with TRBD2 as a possible D gene (6 bases). CDR1 and CDR2 (germline): SGHVS, FNYEAQ. CDR3 size: 15 residues. V lost 5 bases and J lost 5, with 16 bases in between. In DNA, the CDR3 is TGTGCCAGCAGCCCAGACGCGGGGTATAACAATGAGCAGTTCTTC. Its translation is CASSPDAGYNNEQFF.

This clonotype was counted many times. This rearrangement joins TRBV6-6 to TRBJ1-2; TRBD1 might be the D (5 bases). Germline values: CDR1 MNHNY, CDR2 SVGAGI (reference sequence). The V gene lost 5 bases and the J gene lost 4 bases, with 20 bases spanning the gap. This CDR3 has 16 residues. The CDR3 region has the DNA TGTGCCAGCAGTACTACTAGTCTGGGGCTGCGCTATGGCTACACCTTC. It is translated as CASSTTSLGLRYGYTF.

The sample holds many counts of this clonotype. The genes are TRBV29-1 and TRBJ2-7; D not certain. This CDR3 has 11 amino acids. V lost 6 bases, J lost 0 bases, and 6 bases lay in between. CDR1 is SQVTM, CDR2 ANQGSEA, per germline. CDR3: CSVGFSYEQYF. In DNA, the CDR3 is TGCAGCGTGGGATTCTCCTACGAGCAGTACTTC.

CDR3 in amino acids: CASSPDSSYGYTF. The CDR3 nucleotides read TGCGCCAGCAGCCCCGACAGCAGCTATGGCTACACCTTC. The rearrangement links TRBV5-1 to TRBJ1-2; D might be TRBD1 (5 bases). The CDR3 has 13 residues. Trimming left V 4 bases short and J 4 bases short, with 11 bases between. Germline-derived CDR1 and CDR2 are SGHRS and YFSETQ.

Ten or more counts support this clonotype. The CDR3 sequence: CASSSGYRGVETQYF. Here the CDR3 DNA reads TGTGCCAGCAGCTCAGGGTACCGGGGGGTGGAGACCCAGTACTTC. The chain has TRBV7-6 and TRBJ2-5; 7 nucleotides line up with TRBD2. The V gene end was trimmed by 4 bases and the J gene end by 5 bases; junction bases not matched to a gene: 10. The CDR3 has 15 amino acids. Germline V lookup: CDR1 SGHVS, CDR2 FNYEAQ.

This clonotype was recorded many times. This chain links TRBV27 with TRBJ2-5; 12 bases agree with TRBD1. J lost 4 bases, V lost 5 bases, and 11 bases had no gene match. Germline CDR1 is MNHEY and CDR2 is SMNVEV (reference sequence). The CDR3 length is 17 residues. The CDR3 spells CASSPRDRGLSGETQYF. The CDR3 DNA reads as TGTGCCAGCAGTCCACGGGACAGGGGGCTATCTGGAGAGACCCAGTACTTC.

This clonotype was recorded at least ten times. The chain joins TRBV2 to TRBJ2-1, with D possibly called TRBD1 or TRBD2 (6 bases each). The CDR3 spans 16 residues. CDR1 SNHLY and CDR2 FYNNEI come from the germline V gene. With 4 bases removed from V and 0 bases from J, the gap between germline ends came to 13 bases. The CDR3 DNA reads as TGTGCCAGCAGTGCGGGGGCCGAAAGCTCCTACAATGAGCAGTTCTTC. As protein: CASSAGAESSYNEQFF.

The chain couples TRBV29-1 to TRBJ1-2; 7 bases align to TRBD1. The V segment lost 6 bases and the J segment 6 bases; nucleotides outside the gene matches: 4. The CDR3 loop spans 11 amino acids. Per germline, CDR1 SQVTM and CDR2 ANQGSEA. The CDR3 sequence: CSVRQGDGYTF. DNA for the CDR3: TGCAGCGTGAGACAGGGAGATGGCTACACCTTC. Using reference TRBV29-1 and TRBJ1-2 for the parts outside the CDR3, the full variable domain is SAVISQKPSRDICQRGTSLTIQCQVDSQVTMMFWYRQQPGQSLTLIATANQGSEATYESGFVIDKFPISRPNLTFSTLTVSNMSPEDSSIYLCSVRQGDGYTFGSGTRLTVV.

The sample holds a few counts of this clonotype. The chain links TRBV29-1 to TRBJ1-4; maybe TRBD1 (5 bases). V lost 5 bases and J lost 6, with 16 bases in between. Germline V gene lookup returns CDR1 SQVTM and CDR2 ANQGSEA. This CDR3 is built from 14 residues. In nucleotides, the CDR3 is TGCAGCGTTTCTGGGGGAGAGATAGATGAAAAACTGTTTTTT. It yields the protein CSVSGGEIDEKLFF.

This clonotype was detected a few times. The DNA is omitted, as the CDR3 cannot be located on it reliably, and the CDR3 follows TCRdb's listing. The chain carries TRBV4-2 and TRBJ2-2; the table calls TRBD2, which could not be checked here. The CDR3 contains 19 residues when both ends are counted. CDR1 LGHNA and CDR2 YNFKEQ come from the germline V gene. Here the CDR3 reads CASSQPEAEGAVTPGSCFF.

This sequence joins TRBV7-9 and TRBJ1-1; D unclear. Germline CDR1 is SEHNR and CDR2 is FQNEAQ (reference sequence). V dropped 1 base and J dropped 12 bases, with 15 bases sitting between them. The CDR3 totals 13 residues. CDR3 nucleotide sequence: TGTGCCAGCAGCTTAGGTTCCGTACCCGAGACTTTCTTT. This translates into CASSLGSVPETFF.

Ten or more counts support this clonotype. The chain recombines TRBV9 with TRBJ2-7; D gene unclear. Trimming shortened V by 2 bases and J by 0 bases, and 6 bases separated the two germline ends. Germline CDR1 reads SGDLS; CDR2 reads YYNGEE. This CDR3 region has 13 residues. The CDR3 region is CASSVTDSYEQYF. CDR3 sequence (DNA): TGTGCCAGCAGCGTGACCGACTCCTACGAGCAGTACTTC.

This clonotype was detected many times. The chain is built from TRBV28 and TRBJ1-2; D perhaps matches TRBD1 (6 bases). Per germline, CDR1 MDHEN and CDR2 SYDVKM. CDR3 length: 14 residues. V lost 1 base and J lost 8, with 14 bases in between. The DNA for the CDR3 is TGTGCCAGCAGTTTATCCGACAGGTTCCAAGGCTACACCTTC. Amino acids: CASSLSDRFQGYTF.

The chain links TRBV5-1 to TRBJ2-3; D is uncertain. Germline V lookup: CDR1 SGHRS, CDR2 YFSETQ. CDR3 length: 14 amino acids. The V end was cut by 1 base, the J end by 5 bases, with 11 bases between. The DNA for the CDR3 is TGCGCCAGCAGCTTGTGGTCAGCCGAAGATACGCAGTATTTT. Translation gives CASSLWSAEDTQYF.

The chain couples TRBV12-2 to TRBJ2-1; TRBD1, as called in the table, went unchecked against the DNA. TRBV12-2 is tagged as a pseudogene. This CDR3 region has 14 residues. The CDR3 DNA reads TGTGCAAGTCGCTTAGACAGGGGATCCGGTGAGCAGTTCTTC. Translating it yields CASRLDRGSGEQFF.